The 25 T cell receptor beta chains given below trace back to one sample, sequenced in a study of OX40 agonist ivuxolimab in advanced cancers. The table came from immunoSEQ multiplex PCR; TCRdb's copy has only in-frame clones and leaves some out. Seen here are 70,000 to 80,000 clones, 70% to 90% observed once, and the top ten hold roughly 15%. The sample here was CD4+ or CD8+ T cells sorted from blood, taken in a trial of the OX40 agonist ivuxolimab. These receptors all stem from an adult with an advanced solid tumor such as melanoma, head and neck, liver or kidney cancer.

The rearrangement joins TRBV6-5 to TRBJ2-7; unclear D gene. V was pared by 10 bases and J by 7 bases, with 14 bases between. Germline-derived CDR1 and CDR2 are MNHEY and SVGAGI. This CDR3 is 11 amino acids long. CDR3 sequence: CATSTAQEQYF. CDR3 bases: TGTGCCACGTCGACTGCGCAGGAGCAGTACTTC.

The table lists this clone with a count of one. The chain recombines TRBV2 with TRBJ2-1, with 14 bases fitting TRBD2. The junction had 18 bases not matched to a gene; V was cut back by 2 bases and J by 0 bases. This CDR3 spans 23 amino acids. Germline V gene sequence: CDR1 SNHLY, CDR2 FYNNEI. The DNA for the CDR3 is TGTGCCAGCAGTGAAAGGTTGGGGAGGACTAGCGGGAGGAAATCAAGCTCCTACAATGAGCAGTTCTTC. Translating gives CASSERLGRTSGRKSSSYNEQFF.

The rearrangement uses TRBV28 and TRBJ2-5; TRBD1 matches at 9 bases. CDR3 length equals 16 residues. Germline V gene sequence: CDR1 MDHEN, CDR2 SYDVKM. V shed 3 bases, J shed 4 bases, and the junction held 9 bases outside the gene matches. The CDR3 sequence: CASSLAGTGTGETQYF. The CDR3 nucleotides are TGTGCCAGCAGTTTGGCAGGGACAGGGACCGGAGAGACCCAGTACTTC. Full variable domain (rest looked up from reference TRBV28 and TRBJ2-5): DVKVTQSSRYLVKRTGEKVFLECVQDMDHENMFWYRQDPGLGLRLIYFSYDVKMKEKGDIPEGYSVSREKKERFSLILESASTNQTSMYLCASSLAGTGTGETQYFGPGTRLLVL.

Worth noting for this clone: Other DNA sequences in this sample translate to the same CDR3. The V call is TRBV5-6, the J call TRBJ2-5; 8 bases are a match to TRBD2. Germline CDR1 is SGHDT and CDR2 is YYEEEE. The CDR3 covers 15 residues. The junction had 7 bases not matched to a gene; V was cut back by 1 base and J by 5 bases. CDR3 amino acids: CASSLTSGSPETQYF. Written as DNA, the CDR3 is TGTGCCAGCAGCTTGACTAGCGGAAGTCCGGAGACCCAGTACTTC.

The chain has TRBV10-3 and TRBJ2-1; TRBD2 might be the D (6 bases). Germline V gives CDR1 ENHRY, CDR2 SYGVKD. The CDR3 is made up of 14 amino acids. V lost 6 bases and J 9 bases, leaving 18 bases between the germline ends. The CDR3 loop is CAISQEGHGGEQFF. The CDR3 DNA sequence: TGTGCCATCAGCCAAGAAGGACACGGGGGTGAGCAGTTCTTC.

The chain recombines TRBV5-5 with TRBJ1-1; TRBD1 matches 10 bases. Germline-derived CDR1 and CDR2 are SGHKS and YYEKEE (reference sequence). V dropped 3 bases and J dropped 4; count of bases not matched to a gene: 3. The CDR3 spans 14 residues. The CDR3 nucleotides read TGTGCCAGCAGCTGGGACAGGGGACCCACTGAAGCTTTCTTT. Its translation: CASSWDRGPTEAFF.

This clone came up many times. This sequence joins TRBV5-1 and TRBJ2-1; TRBD2 aligns across 11 bases. Trimming took 3 bases from V and 7 from J; bases not matched to a gene: 9. This CDR3 contains 16 residues. Germline V gene lookup returns CDR1 SGHRS and CDR2 YFSETQ. The CDR3 is CASSWTPGLAANEQFF. CDR3 bases: TGCGCCAGCAGCTGGACCCCGGGACTAGCGGCTAATGAGCAGTTCTTC.

This chain connects TRBV2 to TRBJ1-2, with a tentative D call TRBD1 (6 bases). The CDR3 contains 16 residues. Trimming stripped 2 bases from V and 5 bases from J, with 18 bases between. Germline loops: CDR1 SNHLY, CDR2 FYNNEI. CDR3 amino acids: CASSESLGGPIYGYTF. The DNA for the CDR3 is TGTGCCAGCAGTGAATCATTAGGGGGACCCATTTATGGCTACACCTTC.

The V call is TRBV5-4, the J call TRBJ1-5; perhaps TRBD1 as D (5 bases). The germline gives CDR1 SGHNT, CDR2 YYREEE (reference sequence). V lost 4 bases, J lost 0 bases, and 17 bases lay in between. The CDR3 runs to 17 residues. The chain's CDR3 is CASSQDRGAGSNQPQHF. CDR3 DNA: TGTGCCAGCAGCCAAGATAGAGGGGCAGGTAGCAATCAGCCCCAGCATTTT. Complete variable domain (other parts from reference TRBV5-4 and TRBJ1-5): ETGVTQSPTHLIKTRGQQVTLRCSSQSGHNTVSWYQQALGQGPQFIFQYYREEENGRGNFPPRFSGLQFPNYSSELNVNALELDDSALYLCASSQDRGAGSNQPQHFGDGTRLSIL.

The chain carries TRBV9 and TRBJ2-3; unclear D gene. Germline V gene lookup returns CDR1 SGDLS and CDR2 YYNGEE. This CDR3 has 14 amino acids. V was trimmed by 0 bases and J by 3 bases, leaving 8 bases between them. CDR3 amino acids: CASSVAQTTDTQYF. The CDR3 DNA follows: TGTGCCAGCAGCGTAGCCCAGACTACAGATACGCAGTATTTT.

Turning to this clone: A much larger clonotype is one base distant, so this may be a read error. Here the CDR3 DNA reads TGTGCCAGCAGTTTATTAGCGTGGGCAGGGGGCCGCAGCTACGGGCAGTACTTC. This sequence encodes CASSLLAWAGGRSYGQYF. The J gene is TRBJ2-7, the V gene TRBV27; 8 bases match TRBD1. This CDR3 spans 18 amino acids. The germline CDR1 and CDR2 sequences are MNHEY and SMNVEV (reference sequence).

J is TRBJ2-1 and V is TRBV9; D not certain. Germline V gives CDR1 SGDLS, CDR2 YYNGEE. V was trimmed by 4 bases and J by 10 bases, leaving 18 bases between them. The CDR3 extends over 14 amino acids. In DNA, the CDR3 is TGTGCCAGCAGCCCCACCCGGGCCCAGAGAGAGCAGTTCTTC. As protein: CASSPTRAQREQFF.

This rearrangement joins TRBV10-2 to TRBJ1-2, with D unclear. Deletions cut 6 bases from V and 3 bases from J, with 5 bases between. The CDR3 sequence is 11 residues long. The germline V gene has CDR1 WSHSY and CDR2 SAAADI. The CDR3 here is CASSADYGYTF. CDR3 in DNA: TGCGCCAGCAGCGCAGACTATGGCTACACCTTC.

This sequence joins TRBV2 and TRBJ1-2; D not resolved. Germline lookup yields CDR1 SNHLY and CDR2 FYNNEI. V was shortened by 6 bases and J by 2 bases, with 7 bases between the two germline ends. The CDR3 length is 12 residues. The CDR3 region has the DNA TGTGCCAGCAGCCGAGAAAACTATGGCTACACCTTC. It translates to CASSRENYGYTF.

This chain connects TRBV18 to TRBJ1-2; D unresolved. V gave up 2 bases and J gave up 6 bases, with 19 bases separating them. Germline V lookup: CDR1 KGHSH, CDR2 LQKENI. There are 16 residues in the CDR3. This CDR3 is CASSPVSFGVKDGYTF. The CDR3 DNA sequence: TGTGCCAGCTCACCAGTCAGCTTTGGTGTGAAGGATGGCTACACCTTC.

The chain joins TRBV9 to TRBJ1-1; D ambiguous. The CDR3 consists of 14 residues. Trimming left V 4 bases short and J 5 bases short, with 15 bases between. Germline assignment: CDR1 SGDLS and CDR2 YYNGEE. In DNA, the CDR3 is TGTGCCAGCAGCCCCAGTTTGGCGGAAACTGAAGCTTTCTTT. It codes for CASSPSLAETEAFF. The full variable domain, completed using reference TRBV9 and TRBJ1-1, is DSGVTQTPKHLITATGQRVTLRCSPRSGDLSVYWYQQSLDQGLQFLIQYYNGEERAKGNILERFSAQQFPDLHSELNLSSLELGDSALYFCASSPSLAETEAFFGQGTRLTVV.

V and J are TRBV19 and TRBJ2-2; weak D call: TRBD2 (7 bases). Deletions cut 4 bases from V and 5 bases from J, with 11 bases between. This CDR3 is 14 amino acids long. Germline CDR1 is LNHDA and CDR2 is SQIVND (reference sequence). CDR3: CASSNEGGTGELFF. DNA for the CDR3: TGTGCCAGTAGTAATGAGGGGGGGACCGGGGAGCTGTTTTTT. The whole variable domain, filled in from reference TRBV19 and TRBJ2-2, reads DGGITQSPKYLFRKEGQNVTLSCEQNLNHDAMYWYRQDPGQGLRLIYYSQIVNDFQKGDIAEGYSVSREKKESFPLTVTSAQKNPTAFYLCASSNEGGTGELFFGEGSRLTVL.

The V call is TRBV9, the J call TRBJ2-2; no clear D gene. V lost 4 bases and J 0 bases, leaving 10 bases between the germline ends. The CDR3 is 15 residues long. The germline gives CDR1 SGDLS, CDR2 YYNGEE. The CDR3, as DNA: TGTGCCAGCAGCCCCCACACTGCGAACACCGGGGAGCTGTTTTTT. Translation: CASSPHTANTGELFF.

This chain connects TRBV5-1 to TRBJ2-5, with 10 nucleotides matching TRBD1. The DNA matches TRBJ2-7 better at its end, which makes the J call doubtful. Looked up from germline, CDR1 is SGHRS and CDR2 is YFSETQ. The CDR3 runs 14 residues. The CDR3 DNA follows: TGCGCCAGCAGCCCGACAGGGGGCGCCTACGAGCAGTACTTC. This encodes CASSPTGGAYEQYF.

The chain recombines TRBV6-1 with TRBJ1-1, with 10 positions matching TRBD1. Per the germline V gene, CDR1 is MNHNS and CDR2 is SASEGT. This CDR3 is built from 14 residues. V lost 0 bases to trimming and J lost 11 bases; unmatched junction nucleotides: 6. Here the CDR3 reads CASSEAWDRGFAFF. As DNA, the CDR3 is TGTGCCAGCAGTGAAGCGTGGGACAGGGGCTTCGCTTTCTTT.

The chain uses TRBV7-2 and TRBJ1-1; a weak D match, TRBD1 (5 bases). CDR1 and CDR2 (germline): SGHTA, FQGNSA. This CDR3 is built from 12 residues. Trimming cost V 5 bases and J 6 bases, with 10 bases left between them. The CDR3 coding sequence is TGTGCCAGCAGCCTGGGACGGGCTGAAGCTTTCTTT. Encoded protein: CASSLGRAEAFF.

This rearrangement joins TRBV6-5 to TRBJ1-2; a weak D match, TRBD1 (6 bases). Germline V gives CDR1 MNHEY, CDR2 SVGAGI. The CDR3 loop spans 14 amino acids. The V end was cut by 5 bases, the J end by 6 bases, with 16 bases between. CDR3 protein: CASSAPYREDGYTF. The CDR3 coding sequence is TGTGCCAGCAGTGCCCCTTACAGGGAAGATGGCTACACCTTC.

CDR3 nucleotides: TGTGCCAGCAGCTCCCAGGACAGGGGGGGCAACGAGCAGTACTTC. Translating it yields CASSSQDRGGNEQYF. The chain couples TRBV21-1 to TRBJ2-7; the table's D call, TRBD1, was not checked against the DNA. TRBV21-1 is assigned pseudogene status. The CDR3 sequence is 15 residues long.

The chain links TRBV27 to TRBJ1-1; 8 nucleotides align to TRBD1. The CDR3 sequence is 15 residues long. Per the germline V gene, CDR1 is MNHEY and CDR2 is SMNVEV (reference sequence). V lost 5 bases and J lost 9; bases outside the gene matches: 14. This chain's CDR3 is CASSVQGAPVYKAFF. CDR3 sequence (DNA): TGTGCCAGCAGTGTGCAGGGGGCGCCGGTCTATAAAGCTTTCTTT.

The CDR3 region is CASSYTDSYEQYF. The DNA for the CDR3 is TGCGCCAGCAGCTATACAGACTCCTACGAGCAGTACTTC. The chain links TRBV5-1 to TRBJ2-7; D gene ambiguous. The germline CDR1 and CDR2 sequences are SGHRS and YFSETQ. Trimming removed 3 bases at V and 0 bases at J, with 7 bases between. This CDR3 spans 13 amino acids.